This entry lists 29 T cell receptor beta chains sequenced from one sample in a study of T cell responses to AZD1222 COVID-19 vaccine. Sequencing used immunoSEQ multiplex PCR; TCRdb keeps in-frame clones, though not all of them. There are around 95,000 clones in the sample; 80% to 90% occur only once, and 4% to 5% lies in the top ten. The sample was peripheral blood, taken on day 0 of MenACWY control vaccination. Every receptor here comes from an adult in good health.

The genes are TRBV7-2 and TRBJ2-5, with a possible D match to TRBD1 (6 bases). The CDR3 runs to 14 residues. V dropped 3 bases and J dropped 5 bases, with 13 bases sitting between them. In germline, CDR1 is SGHTA, CDR2 FQGNSA. The CDR3 nucleotides read TGTGCCAGCAGCTTTAACAGGGTCAGGGAGACCCAGTACTTC. Amino acid sequence: CASSFNRVRETQYF.

The gene calls are TRBV6-5 and TRBJ2-5; D is perhaps TRBD1 (5 bases). CDR1 and CDR2 from the germline V gene are MNHEY and SVGAGI. There are 15 residues in the CDR3. V gave up 0 bases and J gave up 4 bases, with 12 bases separating them. The CDR3 DNA is TGTGCCAGCAGTTACTCTGGCAGGGATCGAGAGACCCAGTACTTC. As protein: CASSYSGRDRETQYF.

This clone was found once. V is TRBV7-8 and J is TRBJ1-5, with unresolved D. CDR3 length: 15 residues. Germline lookup yields CDR1 SGHVS and CDR2 FQNEAQ. With 5 bases removed from V and 0 bases from J, the gap between germline ends came to 11 bases. The CDR3 is CASSAGRVSNQPQHF. CDR3 DNA sequence: TGTGCCAGCAGCGCCGGACGGGTTAGCAATCAGCCCCAGCATTTT.

The rearrangement uses TRBV7-2 and TRBJ2-3; TRBD1 might be the D (5 bases). Germline V gene data show CDR1 as SGHTA and CDR2 as FQGNSA. The CDR3 covers 15 residues. With 1 base removed from V and 2 bases from J, the gap between germline ends came to 10 bases. The CDR3 DNA sequence: TGTGCCAGCAGCTTAGAAGACAGACCCACAGATACGCAGTATTTT. Translating gives CASSLEDRPTDTQYF.

The CDR3 protein is CASSHPGQGVEVYGYTF. The CDR3 coding sequence is TGTGCCAGCAGTCATCCGGGACAGGGGGTTGAAGTCTATGGCTACACCTTC. This chain uses TRBV28 with TRBJ1-2; 11 nucleotides agree with TRBD1. This CDR3 region has 17 residues. The trim removed 5 bases at V and 4 bases at J, leaving 12 bases unmatched. CDR1 and CDR2 from the germline V gene are MDHEN and SYDVKM.

The chain employs TRBV18 and TRBJ2-7, with TRBD1 identical over 8 bases. Germline CDR1 is KGHSH and CDR2 is LQKENI. Losses at the gene ends were 3 bases for V and 3 bases for J; bases not matched to a gene: 4. CDR3 length equals 14 residues. The chain's CDR3 is CASSPDRDDYEQYF. The CDR3 DNA reads as TGTGCCAGCTCACCGGACAGGGACGACTACGAGCAGTACTTC.

This clone came up once. The V and J genes are TRBV7-8 and TRBJ2-1; unclear D gene. The ends were cut back, 10 bases at V and 8 bases at J, with 18 bases in the middle. Germline lookup yields CDR1 SGHVS and CDR2 FQNEAQ. CDR3 length: 13 residues. This chain's CDR3 is CATEWLVFHEQFF. CDR3 coding DNA: TGTGCCACCGAATGGCTAGTTTTCCATGAGCAGTTCTTC.

The chain links TRBV5-4 to TRBJ2-1, with 12 bases aligning to TRBD2. Germline CDR1 SGHNT, CDR2 YYREEE (reference sequence). This CDR3 region has 14 residues. V lost 4 bases to trimming and J lost 8 bases; unmatched junction nucleotides: 4. Here the CDR3 DNA reads TGTGCCAGCAGCGAGACTAGCGGGAGCGATGAGCAGTTCTTC. Translation gives CASSETSGSDEQFF.

This chain connects TRBV12-5 to TRBJ1-1, with a weak D call TRBD1 (5 bases). CDR3 length: 15 amino acids. From germline, CDR1 is LGHNT and CDR2 FRNRAP. The V end was cut by 3 bases, the J end by 4 bases, with 15 bases between. In nucleotides, the CDR3 is TGTGCTAGTGGTTTCCTACCGCCGGGGACCACTGAAGCTTTCTTT. Translated, it gives CASGFLPPGTTEAFF.

The V gene is TRBV4-1, the J gene TRBJ2-2; D not certain. Germline lookup yields CDR1 MGHRA and CDR2 YSYEKL. Between the trimmed V and J ends, which lost 2 bases and 2 bases, there was a span of 3 bases. The CDR3 is made up of 13 amino acids. CDR3 in amino acids: CASSQPNTGELFF. The CDR3 coding sequence is TGCGCCAGCAGCCAACCAAACACCGGGGAGCTGTTTTTT.

The V gene is TRBV27, the J gene TRBJ2-3; D gene unclear. The V end was cut by 5 bases, the J end by 1 base, with 7 bases between. This CDR3 is 13 amino acids long. The germline V gene encodes CDR1 MNHEY and CDR2 SMNVEV (reference sequence). The CDR3 DNA follows: TGTGCCAGCAGTCCCTCCCGCACAGATACGCAGTATTTT. This codes for CASSPSRTDTQYF.

The CDR3 spells CASSFSGTSGRETQYF. Here the CDR3 DNA reads TGTGCCAGCAGCTTTTCCGGGACTAGCGGTAGAGAGACCCAGTACTTC. The V call is TRBV7-6, the J call TRBJ2-5; the match to TRBD2 covers 11 bases. Per germline, CDR1 SGHVS and CDR2 FNYEAQ. The V gene end was trimmed by 3 bases and the J gene end by 4 bases; junction bases not matched to a gene: 7. CDR3 length: 16 residues.

This clone was detected once. This chain joins TRBV5-1 and TRBJ2-7, with a possible D match to TRBD1 (6 bases). Per the germline V gene, CDR1 is SGHRS and CDR2 is YFSETQ. V shed 3 bases and J shed 5 bases, with 12 bases lying between them. The CDR3 totals 13 residues. DNA of the CDR3: TGCGCCAGCAGCTCCCAGGGGTTAGACGAGCAGTACTTC. Protein product: CASSSQGLDEQYF.

This chain joins TRBV6-5 and TRBJ2-7; 9 bases line up with TRBD1. CDR1 and CDR2 from the germline V gene are MNHEY and SVGAGI. This CDR3 spans 13 amino acids. V gave up 6 bases and J gave up 1 base; unmatched junction bases: 1. CDR3 sequence reads: CASRDRGSYEQYF. CDR3 nucleotide sequence: TGTGCCAGCAGGGACAGGGGATCCTACGAGCAGTACTTC.

The chain joins TRBV4-1 to TRBJ1-6; unclear D gene. Trimming shortened V by 4 bases and J by 2 bases, and 15 bases separated the two germline ends. The V gene's germline CDR1 is MGHRA and CDR2 YSYEKL. This CDR3 has 17 residues. The CDR3 spells CASSRENWGTYNSPLHF. The DNA for the CDR3 is TGCGCCAGCAGCCGCGAGAATTGGGGAACCTATAATTCACCCCTCCACTTT.

The chain couples TRBV14 to TRBJ1-1; D ambiguous. This CDR3 has 15 amino acids. The V end was cut by 0 bases, the J end by 1 base, with 9 bases between. Per the germline V gene, CDR1 is SGHDN and CDR2 is FVKESK. The CDR3 loop reads CASSQEGLTNTEAFF. As DNA, the CDR3 is TGTGCCAGCAGCCAAGAGGGTTTGACGAACACTGAAGCTTTCTTT.

The V gene is TRBV21-1, the J gene TRBJ2-7; TRBD2, the D gene given by the table, was not confirmed from the DNA. TRBV21-1 corresponds to a pseudogene. The CDR3 runs 16 residues. Here the CDR3 reads CASSKGVLADTYEQYF. CDR3 sequence (DNA): TGTGCCAGCAGCAAAGGGGTGCTAGCGGATACCTACGAGCAGTACTTC.

The chain is built from TRBV5-1 and TRBJ2-1; possibly TRBD2 for D (6 bases). V lost 3 bases, J lost 0 bases, and 7 bases lay in between. This CDR3 is 14 amino acids long. Germline CDR1 is SGHRS and CDR2 is YFSETQ. CDR3 residues: CASSWEVSYNEQFF. DNA for the CDR3: TGCGCCAGCAGCTGGGAGGTCTCCTACAATGAGCAGTTCTTC.

The chain is built from TRBV21-1 and TRBJ1-1. TRBV21-1 is marked as a pseudogene. The CDR3 is 20 residues long. The CDR3 here is CASSKDGVRGAGTLGTEAFF. In nucleotides, the CDR3 is TGTGCCAGCAGCAAAGACGGGGTAAGGGGCGCTGGGACGCTGGGCACTGAAGCTTTCTTT.

The J gene is TRBJ2-1, the V gene TRBV19; TRBD1 matches at 12 bases. This CDR3 has 16 amino acids. V lost 4 bases and J lost 7; bases outside the gene matches: 8. CDR1 is LNHDA and CDR2 is SQIVND in the germline V gene (reference sequence). The CDR3 DNA reads TGTGCCAGTAGTAAGCCTGGGACAGGGGGCAGGAATGAGCAGTTCTTC. Encoded protein: CASSKPGTGGRNEQFF. Combining the CDR3 with reference TRBV19 and TRBJ2-1 gives the whole variable domain DGGITQSPKYLFRKEGQNVTLSCEQNLNHDAMYWYRQDPGQGLRLIYYSQIVNDFQKGDIAEGYSVSREKKESFPLTVTSAQKNPTAFYLCASSKPGTGGRNEQFFGPGTRLTVL.

The chain recombines TRBV29-1 with TRBJ1-1; D may be TRBD1 (6 bases). V lost 6 bases to trimming and J lost 3 bases, with 11 bases between them. The germline V gene has CDR1 SQVTM and CDR2 ANQGSEA. CDR3 size: 12 residues. CDR3 sequence: CSVSGVYTEAFF. The CDR3 bases are TGCAGCGTCTCAGGGGTGTACACTGAAGCTTTCTTT.

The J gene is TRBJ1-5, the V gene TRBV7-9, with D perhaps matching TRBD1 (5 bases). Looked up from germline, CDR1 is SEHNR and CDR2 is FQNEAQ (reference sequence). Trimming cost V 0 bases and J 9 bases, with 9 bases left between them. This CDR3 region has 13 residues. The CDR3 nucleotides read TGTGCCAGCAGCTTAGCGGTTGGGGGGCCCCAGCATTTT. Translated: CASSLAVGGPQHF.

The CDR3 loop is CATTSGSSPLHF. Here the CDR3 DNA reads TGTGCCACCACGTCGGGGAGCTCACCCCTCCACTTT. This chain connects TRBV28 to TRBJ1-6; no firm D call. The CDR3 runs 12 residues. Trimming took 10 bases from V and 10 from J, leaving 14 bases between them. Germline V gene lookup returns CDR1 MDHEN and CDR2 SYDVKM.

The rearrangement uses TRBV7-2 and TRBJ2-1, with a weak D call TRBD2 (5 bases). Germline CDR1 SGHTA, CDR2 FQGNSA. The germline V and J ends were trimmed by 4 bases and 4 bases, with 11 bases remaining between them. This CDR3 spans 14 amino acids. This CDR3 reads CASSSSGTYNEQFF. The DNA of the CDR3 is TGTGCCAGCAGCTCGAGCGGTACTTACAATGAGCAGTTCTTC.

The rearrangement uses TRBV7-2 and TRBJ1-2, with TRBD1 matching over 9 bases. The J segment lost 7 bases and the V segment lost 4 bases, leaving 4 bases of the junction unmatched. The germline V gene has CDR1 SGHTA and CDR2 FQGNSA. CDR3 size: 13 residues. The CDR3 DNA reads TGTGCCAGCAGCTCGGGACAGGGAATTGGCTACACCTTC. Its translation is CASSSGQGIGYTF.

This chain joins TRBV5-1 and TRBJ1-1; 10 bases fit TRBD1. The junction had 7 bases not matched to a gene; V was cut back by 4 bases and J by 4 bases. Germline-derived CDR1 and CDR2 are SGHRS and YFSETQ. CDR3 size: 15 residues. The CDR3 spells CASSPVTGGFTEAFF. In DNA form, the CDR3 reads TGCGCCAGCAGCCCGGTGACAGGGGGCTTCACTGAAGCTTTCTTT.

The J gene is TRBJ1-2, the V gene TRBV28; 9 nucleotides agree with TRBD1. This CDR3 comprises 16 residues. J gave up 2 bases and V 3 bases, and 7 bases lay outside the gene matches. The germline V gene encodes CDR1 MDHEN and CDR2 SYDVKM. The CDR3 is CASSLAGQGENYGYTF. The CDR3 DNA follows: TGTGCCAGCAGTTTGGCGGGACAGGGCGAAAACTATGGCTACACCTTC.

The rearrangement uses TRBV10-1 and TRBJ2-7; D might be TRBD1 (5 bases). Trimming left V 3 bases short and J 2 bases short, with 8 bases between. Germline V CDR1 and CDR2: WNHNN, SYGVQD (reference sequence). This CDR3 is built from 13 residues. The CDR3 protein is CASSDGAAYEQYF. The DNA of the CDR3 is TGCGCCAGCAGTGATGGGGCCGCCTACGAGCAGTACTTC.

The rearrangement joins TRBV18 to TRBJ2-3, with D possibly being TRBD1 (5 bases). The CDR3 totals 14 residues. In germline, CDR1 is KGHSH, CDR2 LQKENI. V gave up 6 bases and J gave up 2 bases, with 12 bases separating them. CDR3 sequence reads: CASSLVGPTDTQYF. The DNA of the CDR3 is TGTGCCAGCTCCCTGGTGGGGCCCACAGATACGCAGTATTTT. The full variable domain, its missing parts supplied by reference TRBV18 and TRBJ2-3, is NAGVMQNPRHLVRRRGQEARLRCSPMKGHSHVYWYRQLPEEGLKFMVYLQKENIIDESGMPKERFSAEFPKEGPSILRIQQVVRGDSAAYFCASSLVGPTDTQYFGPGTRLTVL.